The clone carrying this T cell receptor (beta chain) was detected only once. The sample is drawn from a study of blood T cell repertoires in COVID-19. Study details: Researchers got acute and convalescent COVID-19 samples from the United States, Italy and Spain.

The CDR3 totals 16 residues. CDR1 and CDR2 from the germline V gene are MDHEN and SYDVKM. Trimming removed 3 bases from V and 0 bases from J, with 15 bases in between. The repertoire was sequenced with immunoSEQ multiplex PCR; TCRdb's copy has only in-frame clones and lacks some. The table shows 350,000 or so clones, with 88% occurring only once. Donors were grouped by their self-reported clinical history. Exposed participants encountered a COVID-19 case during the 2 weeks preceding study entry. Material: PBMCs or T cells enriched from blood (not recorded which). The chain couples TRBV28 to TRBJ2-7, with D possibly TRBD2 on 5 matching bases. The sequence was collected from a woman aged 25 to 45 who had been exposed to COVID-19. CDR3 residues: CASSFGDLGGSYEQYF. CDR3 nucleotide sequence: TGTGCCAGCAGTTTTGGGGATCTTGGAGGCTCCTACGAGCAGTACTTC.